The rows below give T cell receptor beta chains drawn from one sample of a study of T and B cells in COVID-19 patients. TCRdb re-called the multiplex PCR reads through MiXCR, storing one row per CDR3 protein. The data contain about 8,900 distinct CDR3 sequences, about 36% of them seen just once; the ten biggest clones take up about 48%. The sample taken for sequencing was blood. The source of these receptors is a human donor with active COVID-19. CDR3s include the opening cysteine and the closing phenylalanine or tryptophan. Fields, in order: clone size, V gene, J gene, D gene, CDR3 DNA, CDR3 protein. The D gene is left open where the match is weak. Part of the rows lack a size; the others show once, few, many or a class for expanded clones.

abundance: -
v_gene: TRBV5-4
j_gene: TRBJ2-7
d_gene: -
CDR3nt: TGTGCCAGCAGCTTTGACCAGAACGAGCAGTACTTC
CDR3aa: CASSFDQNEQYF

abundance: -
v_gene: TRBV18
j_gene: TRBJ1-4
d_gene: TRBD1
CDR3nt: TGTGCCAGCTCAACAAGACAGGGGGGCGATGAAAAACTGTTTTTT
CDR3aa: CASSTRQGGDEKLFF

abundance: -
v_gene: TRBV6-4
j_gene: TRBJ2-3
d_gene: -
CDR3nt: TGTGCCAGCAGTGAGGGACCCGAGGGAACGCAGTATTTT
CDR3aa: CASSEGPEGTQYF

abundance: -
v_gene: TRBV5-5
j_gene: TRBJ2-7
d_gene: -
CDR3nt: TGTGCCAGCAGCGCGGACACAAACTCCTACGAGCAGTACTTC
CDR3aa: CASSADTNSYEQYF

abundance: medium-sized
v_gene: TRBV29-1
j_gene: TRBJ2-1
d_gene: TRBD2
CDR3nt: TGCAGCGCCGGGGGGATCAGCTCCTACAATGAGCAGTTCTTC
CDR3aa: CSAGGISSYNEQFF

abundance: -
v_gene: TRBV18
j_gene: TRBJ2-7
d_gene: TRBD1
CDR3nt: TGTGCCAGCTCCCTGGGACAGGGGATCTACGAGCAGTACTTC
CDR3aa: CASSLGQGIYEQYF

abundance: -
v_gene: TRBV30
j_gene: TRBJ1-1
d_gene: -
CDR3nt: TGTGCCTGGAGGGCTAACTCCGGCACTGAAGCTTTCTTT
CDR3aa: CAWRANSGTEAFF

abundance: medium-sized
v_gene: TRBV6-5
j_gene: TRBJ2-7
d_gene: -
CDR3nt: TGTGCCAGCAGTTCGGGCCGAGAGGGTGAGCAGTACTTC
CDR3aa: CASSSGREGEQYF

abundance: few
v_gene: TRBV27
j_gene: TRBJ2-3
d_gene: -
CDR3nt: TGTGCCAGCAGTCTCGTCCAGACAGTCACAGATACGCAGTATTTT
CDR3aa: CASSLVQTVTDTQYF

abundance: -
v_gene: TRBV10-3
j_gene: TRBJ1-2
d_gene: -
CDR3nt: TGTGCCATCAGTGAAGGTATGTCTGGCTACACCTTC
CDR3aa: CAISEGMSGYTF

abundance: -
v_gene: TRBV6-2/TRBV6-3
j_gene: TRBJ1-5
d_gene: -
CDR3nt: TGTGCCAGCACCCCTGGTCAGAATCAGCCCCAGCATTTT
CDR3aa: CASTPGQNQPQHF

abundance: few
v_gene: TRBV12-3/TRBV12-4
j_gene: TRBJ2-7
d_gene: TRBD2
CDR3nt: TGTGCCAGCAGTGAGACCGGGACTAGCTCCTACGAGCAGTACTTC
CDR3aa: CASSETGTSSYEQYF

abundance: -
v_gene: TRBV6-5
j_gene: TRBJ2-7
d_gene: TRBD2
CDR3nt: TGTGCCAGCAGCGGTCGGGGGACTAGCGGGGGGCCAGAGTCCTACGAGCAGTACTTC
CDR3aa: CASSGRGTSGGPESYEQYF

abundance: few
v_gene: TRBV19
j_gene: TRBJ1-4
d_gene: TRBD1
CDR3nt: TGTGCCAGTAGTAGTCCGGGGACAGGCTATGAAAAACTGTTTTTT
CDR3aa: CASSSPGTGYEKLFF

abundance: -
v_gene: TRBV6-6
j_gene: TRBJ2-2
d_gene: TRBD1
CDR3nt: TGTGCCAGCATATTACAGGGGTACACCGGGGAGCTGTTTTTT
CDR3aa: CASILQGYTGELFF

abundance: -
v_gene: TRBV5-6
j_gene: TRBJ1-1
d_gene: -
CDR3nt: TGTGCCAGCAGCCGTCCGCAGGGGATTCCTTTAACCATGAACACTGAAGCTTTCTTT
CDR3aa: CASSRPQGIPLTMNTEAFF

abundance: -
v_gene: TRBV20-1
j_gene: TRBJ2-5
d_gene: TRBD2
CDR3nt: TGCAGTGCTAACCACGCTCCGACTAGCAGAGAGACCCAGTACTTC
CDR3aa: CSANHAPTSRETQYF

abundance: -
v_gene: TRBV12-3/TRBV12-4
j_gene: TRBJ1-1
d_gene: -
CDR3nt: TGTGCCAGCAGCCCTACCCACACTGAAGCTTTCTTT
CDR3aa: CASSPTHTEAFF

abundance: medium-sized
v_gene: TRBV19
j_gene: TRBJ2-3
d_gene: TRBD2
CDR3nt: TGTGCCAGTAGTATGGCTGGGAGGGGCACAGATACGCAGTATTTT
CDR3aa: CASSMAGRGTDTQYF

abundance: -
v_gene: TRBV5-4
j_gene: TRBJ2-3
d_gene: TRBD1
CDR3nt: TGTGCCAGCAGCTCCGGACAGGGAGATACGCAGTATTTT
CDR3aa: CASSSGQGDTQYF

abundance: -
v_gene: TRBV20-1
j_gene: TRBJ2-1
d_gene: -
CDR3nt: TGCAGTGCTAGACCTAGCGCGGATGAGCAGTTCTTC
CDR3aa: CSARPSADEQFF

abundance: few
v_gene: TRBV6-5
j_gene: TRBJ2-1
d_gene: TRBD2
CDR3nt: TGTGCCAGCAGGCAAGGACTAGCGGGGGCAAGGGAGCAGTTCTTC
CDR3aa: CASRQGLAGAREQFF

abundance: -
v_gene: TRBV5-1
j_gene: TRBJ2-7
d_gene: TRBD1
CDR3nt: TGCGCCAGCAGCTTGCCACTCGGGACAGGGTACCCATACGAGCAGTACTTC
CDR3aa: CASSLPLGTGYPYEQYF

abundance: -
v_gene: TRBV18
j_gene: TRBJ2-3
d_gene: TRBD2
CDR3nt: TGTGCCAGCTCACCATCCGGGACTAGCGGAGGCTATACGCAGTATTTT
CDR3aa: CASSPSGTSGGYTQYF

abundance: -
v_gene: TRBV6-2/TRBV6-3
j_gene: TRBJ2-5
d_gene: -
CDR3nt: TGTGCCAGTCGGGACCCAGGGGAGGTAGAGACCCAGTACTTC
CDR3aa: CASRDPGEVETQYF

abundance: -
v_gene: TRBV7-6
j_gene: TRBJ1-5
d_gene: -
CDR3nt: TGTGCCAGCAGCCACGGTTATGCGGGGAACCAGCCCCAGCATTTT
CDR3aa: CASSHGYAGNQPQHF

abundance: few
v_gene: TRBV10-3
j_gene: TRBJ2-1
d_gene: -
CDR3nt: TGTGCCATCAATGCCCACAATGAGCAGTTCTTC
CDR3aa: CAINAHNEQFF

abundance: few
v_gene: TRBV6-1
j_gene: TRBJ2-1
d_gene: TRBD1
CDR3nt: TGTGCCAGCAGTTTGACAGGGGGCGAGCAGTTCTTC
CDR3aa: CASSLTGGEQFF

abundance: -
v_gene: TRBV27
j_gene: TRBJ1-1
d_gene: TRBD1
CDR3nt: TGTGCCAGCAGTTTATCAAGGGGGGGGGCAGGGGGGAAGAACACTGAAGCTTTCTTT
CDR3aa: CASSLSRGGAGGKNTEAFF

abundance: -
v_gene: TRBV5-6
j_gene: TRBJ2-1
d_gene: TRBD1
CDR3nt: TGTGCCAGCAGCTTGGTGGGACAGCACAATGAGCAGTTCTTC
CDR3aa: CASSLVGQHNEQFF

abundance: -
v_gene: TRBV5-1
j_gene: TRBJ2-7
d_gene: TRBD1
CDR3nt: TGCGCCAGCAGCTTGGCGACAGGGGAGGCGGGTGGCCAGAACTTC
CDR3aa: CASSLATGEAGGQNF

abundance: -
v_gene: TRBV5-1
j_gene: TRBJ2-1
d_gene: TRBD2
CDR3nt: TGCGCCAGCAGCTTGGCGACTAGCGGGGGGAGCTCCTACAATGAGCAGTTCTTC
CDR3aa: CASSLATSGGSSYNEQFF

abundance: -
v_gene: TRBV18
j_gene: TRBJ1-1
d_gene: TRBD1
CDR3nt: TGTGCCAGCTCCCCCGGACAGGGTGGCGCTGAAGCTTTCTTT
CDR3aa: CASSPGQGGAEAFF

abundance: -
v_gene: TRBV6-6
j_gene: TRBJ2-1
d_gene: TRBD2
CDR3nt: TGTGCCGCCCTAGCGGGGCAATACAATGAGCAGTTCTTC
CDR3aa: CAALAGQYNEQFF

abundance: once
v_gene: TRBV6-2/TRBV6-3
j_gene: TRBJ1-1
d_gene: -
CDR3nt: TGTGCCAGCAGTTCCGTGAACACTGAAGCTTTCTTT
CDR3aa: CASSSVNTEAFF

abundance: few
v_gene: TRBV6-2/TRBV6-3
j_gene: TRBJ1-5
d_gene: -
CDR3nt: TGTGCCAGCACACCCGGCGGGGGGTTCAATCAGCCCCAGCATTTT
CDR3aa: CASTPGGGFNQPQHF

abundance: few
v_gene: TRBV30
j_gene: TRBJ2-5
d_gene: -
CDR3nt: TGTGCCTGGAGTGACCCGGACAGATACCAAGAGACCCAGTACTTC
CDR3aa: CAWSDPDRYQETQYF

abundance: -
v_gene: TRBV19
j_gene: TRBJ1-1
d_gene: -
CDR3nt: TGTGCCAGTAGTTCCTTACCTACAGTGAACACTGAAGCTTTCTTT
CDR3aa: CASSSLPTVNTEAFF

abundance: -
v_gene: TRBV6-2/TRBV6-3
j_gene: TRBJ1-6
d_gene: -
CDR3nt: TGTGCCAGCAGCCGGGGGGGGACGCCAGCCCGCTCACCCCTCCACTTT
CDR3aa: CASSRGGTPARSPLHF

abundance: few
v_gene: TRBV11-3
j_gene: TRBJ1-2
d_gene: -
CDR3nt: TGTGCCAGCAGCTACGACAGAGGCTATGGCTACACCTTC
CDR3aa: CASSYDRGYGYTF

abundance: few
v_gene: TRBV19
j_gene: TRBJ1-5
d_gene: TRBD1
CDR3nt: TGTGCCAGCGGACAGGATCAGCCCCAGCATTTT
CDR3aa: CASGQDQPQHF

abundance: few
v_gene: TRBV30
j_gene: TRBJ2-2
d_gene: -
CDR3nt: TGTGCCTGGAGTGGAAAAGGGTCCACCGGGGAGCTGTTTTTT
CDR3aa: CAWSGKGSTGELFF

abundance: few
v_gene: TRBV30
j_gene: TRBJ2-5
d_gene: -
CDR3nt: TGTGCCTGGATCAATCCGGAAGTACCCCAAGAGACCCAGTACTTC
CDR3aa: CAWINPEVPQETQYF

abundance: -
v_gene: TRBV7-6
j_gene: TRBJ2-4
d_gene: TRBD2
CDR3nt: TGTGCCAGCAGCTTAGAAGCTAGCGGGAGCGGTGCCAAAAACATTCAGTACTTC
CDR3aa: CASSLEASGSGAKNIQYF

abundance: -
v_gene: TRBV6-2/TRBV6-3
j_gene: TRBJ2-2
d_gene: TRBD1
CDR3nt: TGTGCCAGCAGTCCCTCCGGCCAGGGACAGACCGGGGAGCTGTTTTTT
CDR3aa: CASSPSGQGQTGELFF

abundance: -
v_gene: TRBV5-1
j_gene: TRBJ2-3
d_gene: TRBD2
CDR3nt: TGCGCCAGCAGACAACTAGCGGCGCTCACAGATACGCAGTATTTT
CDR3aa: CASRQLAALTDTQYF

abundance: few
v_gene: TRBV6-5
j_gene: TRBJ1-2
d_gene: -
CDR3nt: TGTGCCAGCAGAGTCGGGAGGGGGGCTTATGGCTACACCTTC
CDR3aa: CASRVGRGAYGYTF

abundance: -
v_gene: TRBV6-2/TRBV6-3
j_gene: TRBJ2-7
d_gene: -
CDR3nt: TGTGCCAGCAGTTTTAGGGGTTACTACGAGCAGTACTTC
CDR3aa: CASSFRGYYEQYF

abundance: -
v_gene: TRBV13
j_gene: TRBJ1-3
d_gene: -
CDR3nt: TGTGCCAGCAGCCTCAAGGGGGGGGCTGGAAACACCATATATTTT
CDR3aa: CASSLKGGAGNTIYF

abundance: -
v_gene: TRBV6-5
j_gene: TRBJ2-1
d_gene: TRBD2
CDR3nt: TGTGCCAGCAGTTACTTCCGACTAGCGGGTTCATGGGAGCAGTTCTTC
CDR3aa: CASSYFRLAGSWEQFF

abundance: -
v_gene: TRBV19
j_gene: TRBJ1-6
d_gene: TRBD1
CDR3nt: TGTGCCAGTAGTCCTGCCGGGACAGCTAACAATTCACCCCTCCACTTT
CDR3aa: CASSPAGTANNSPLHF

abundance: few
v_gene: TRBV6-2/TRBV6-3
j_gene: TRBJ2-1
d_gene: -
CDR3nt: TGTGCCAGCAGTTACCCCAACGGGGAGCAGTTCTTC
CDR3aa: CASSYPNGEQFF

abundance: -
v_gene: TRBV12-3/TRBV12-4
j_gene: TRBJ2-7
d_gene: TRBD1
CDR3nt: TGTGCCAGCAGTTTAGCCCTTGACAGGGGGAGGGTTAACTACGAGCAGTACTTC
CDR3aa: CASSLALDRGRVNYEQYF

abundance: -
v_gene: TRBV29-1
j_gene: TRBJ1-4
d_gene: -
CDR3nt: TGCAGCGCTAGAGAGGGGGGTTCGGGAAAACTGTTTTTT
CDR3aa: CSAREGGSGKLFF

abundance: -
v_gene: TRBV6-2/TRBV6-3
j_gene: TRBJ2-3
d_gene: TRBD2
CDR3nt: TGTGCCAGCAGTGGGACTAGCGGAGACACAGATACGCAGTATTTT
CDR3aa: CASSGTSGDTDTQYF

abundance: -
v_gene: TRBV19
j_gene: TRBJ2-1
d_gene: TRBD2
CDR3nt: TGTGCCAGTACCTTCTTCGGGGGGGAGCAGTTCTTC
CDR3aa: CASTFFGGEQFF